The 25 T cell receptor beta chains presented below share a single source sample, sequenced in a study of blood T cells in healthy people across ages. Combining a sample-barcoded 5' primer with a J-beta primer mix, a second PCR ran for roughly 6 to 12 cycles. MiXCR, run by TCRdb on the 5' RACE reads, gives a single entry per CDR3 protein. The sample holds around 870,000 distinct CDR3 sequences, around 30% seen once. Sequencing was done on a sample of blood. These receptors originate from a woman older than 75 in good health.

V gene TRBV3-1 combines with J gene TRBJ1-2; D might be TRBD1 (5 bases). The germline CDR1 and CDR2 sequences are LGHDT and YNNKEL (reference sequence). The length of the CDR3 is 14 residues. Trimming left V 1 base short and J 2 bases short, with 8 bases between. CDR3 in DNA: TGTGCCAGCAGCCAAGCCGGGGGGAACTATGGCTACACCTTC. Its translation is CASSQAGGNYGYTF.

The V gene is TRBV20-1, the J gene TRBJ2-1; TRBD2 matches at 9 bases. CDR1 and CDR2 from the germline V gene are DFQATT and SNEGSKA (reference sequence). The J segment lost 0 bases and the V segment lost 2 bases, leaving 8 bases of the junction unmatched. The CDR3 is made up of 17 amino acids. The CDR3 reads CSARLPSGKSSYNEQFF. CDR3 nucleotide sequence: TGCAGTGCTAGACTGCCTAGCGGGAAGAGCTCCTACAATGAGCAGTTCTTC.

This clonotype was recorded a few times. V usage is TRBV5-1 and J usage is TRBJ1-2, with D maybe TRBD1 (5 bases). CDR1 and CDR2 from the germline V gene are SGHRS and YFSETQ. The ends were cut back, 5 bases at V and 8 bases at J, with 25 bases in the middle. The CDR3 consists of 16 residues. The CDR3 DNA sequence: TGCGCCAGCAGTACCTCCAGGGCGGGACCCAGTGAGGGCTACACCTTC. Residues: CASSTSRAGPSEGYTF.

As regards this clonotype: This may be a read error: a much more frequent sequence differs by one nucleotide. The CDR3 loop is CASSVGLSEETQYF. Here the CDR3 DNA reads TGTGCCAGCAGCGTAGGGTTGAGCGAGGAGACCCAGTACTTC. The chain is built from TRBV9 and TRBJ2-4; D remains ambiguous. The J call could be wrong; TRBJ2-5 is a better fit for the DNA end. In germline, CDR1 is SGDLS, CDR2 YYNGEE. The CDR3 contains 14 residues.

This clonotype was counted ten times or more. V and J are TRBV20-1 and TRBJ1-2, with 10 bases that match TRBD1. CDR1 DFQATT and CDR2 SNEGSKA come from the germline V gene (reference sequence). The junction had 4 bases not matched to a gene; V was cut back by 0 bases and J by 6 bases. This CDR3 comprises 14 residues. CDR3 amino acids: CSARDSGTGDGYTF. The CDR3 DNA follows: TGCAGTGCTAGAGATTCCGGGACAGGGGATGGCTACACCTTC.

As DNA, the CDR3 is TGCGCCAGCGTTTCCGAGAACACCGGGGAGCTGTTTTTT. Amino acids: CASVSENTGELFF. This chain links TRBV5-1 with TRBJ2-2; D is uncertain. Germline V gene sequence: CDR1 SGHRS, CDR2 YFSETQ. CDR3 length equals 13 residues. With 7 bases removed from V and 1 base from J, the gap between germline ends came to 8 bases.

This clonotype came up many times. The V call is TRBV9, the J call TRBJ2-7; D might be TRBD2 (6 bases). CDR3 length: 14 residues. Trimming stripped 6 bases from V and 5 bases from J, with 18 bases between. Germline-derived CDR1 and CDR2 are SGDLS and YYNGEE. The CDR3 bases are TGTGCCAGCACCGTTGGGCAGGGAGGAGACGAGCAGTACTTC. Translating gives CASTVGQGGDEQYF.

Remarks on this clonotype: A much more abundant neighbour one base away suggests this may be a read error. The rearrangement links TRBV2 to TRBJ2-5, with 11 bases matching TRBD2. In germline, CDR1 is SNHLY, CDR2 FYNNEI. V shed 6 bases and J 11 bases; nucleotides not matched to a gene: 14. This CDR3 is 15 amino acids long. This chain's CDR3 is CASRTTSGGRNEQYF. CDR3 coding DNA: TGTGCCAGCAGGACAACTAGCGGGGGACGCAATGAGCAGTACTTC.

This sequence joins TRBV28 and TRBJ2-3, with D perhaps matching TRBD1 (6 bases). CDR1 is MDHEN and CDR2 is SYDVKM in the germline V gene. The CDR3 contains 18 residues. V lost 6 bases and J lost 0, with 22 bases in between. CDR3 amino acids: CASSPQSWGQFSTDTQYF. The CDR3 nucleotides are TGTGCCAGCAGCCCCCAGTCCTGGGGGCAGTTTAGCACAGATACGCAGTATTTT. The full variable domain, its missing parts supplied by reference TRBV28 and TRBJ2-3, is DVKVTQSSRYLVKRTGEKVFLECVQDMDHENMFWYRQDPGLGLRLIYFSYDVKMKEKGDIPEGYSVSREKKERFSLILESASTNQTSMYLCASSPQSWGQFSTDTQYFGPGTRLTVL.

The table lists this clonotype with many counts. V is TRBV3-1 and J is TRBJ2-3; D unresolved. There are 15 residues in the CDR3. Germline V gene lookup returns CDR1 LGHDT and CDR2 YNNKEL (reference sequence). Trimming removed 3 bases from V and 2 bases from J, with 12 bases in between. CDR3 sequence (DNA): TGTGCCAGCAGCCATCGGGTGAAGGACACAGATACGCAGTATTTT. Translation gives CASSHRVKDTDTQYF.

About this clonotype itself: A much larger clone is a single base away; this may be a read error. CDR3 protein: CSVGETEQYF. CDR3 DNA: TGCAGCGTTGGGGAGACGGAGCAGTACTTC. The genes are TRBV29-1 and TRBJ2-5, with D perhaps TRBD2 (5 bases). V shed 4 bases and J shed 11 bases, with 11 bases lying between them. The length of the CDR3 is 10 residues. Germline CDR1 is SQVTM and CDR2 is ANQGSEA. Full variable domain (outside the CDR3, taken from reference TRBV29-1 and TRBJ2-5): SAVISQKPSRDICQRGTSLTIQCQVDSQVTMMFWYRQQPGQSLTLIATANQGSEATYESGFVIDKFPISRPNLTFSTLTVSNMSPEDSSIYLCSVGETEQYFGPGTRLLVL.

CDR3 nucleotide sequence: TGCGCCAGCAGGGACATAAATAATTCACCCCTCCACTTT. This encodes CASRDINNSPLHF. The gene calls are TRBV5-1 and TRBJ1-6; the D gene is possibly TRBD1 (5 bases). V shed 5 bases and J shed 5 bases, with 8 bases lying between them. Germline values: CDR1 SGHRS, CDR2 YFSETQ. The CDR3 is 13 amino acids. Drawing the rest from reference TRBV5-1 and TRBJ1-6, the complete variable domain is KAGVTQTPRYLIKTRGQQVTLSCSPISGHRSVSWYQQTPGQGLQFLFEYFSETQRNKGNFPGRFSGRQFSNSRSEMNVSTLELGDSALYLCASRDINNSPLHFGNGTRLTVT.

The chain recombines TRBV14 with TRBJ1-1; D not resolved. The V gene's germline CDR1 is SGHDN and CDR2 FVKESK. The V end lost 4 bases, the J end lost 4 bases, and 10 bases lay between the germline ends. This CDR3 has 13 amino acids. CDR3 sequence (DNA): TGTGCCAGCAGCCCAGAAGTGGCCACTGAAGCTTTCTTT. It is translated as CASSPEVATEAFF.

This clonotype was counted ten times or more. The chain employs TRBV5-1 and TRBJ2-7, with 7 bases that match TRBD1. Germline loops: CDR1 SGHRS, CDR2 YFSETQ. The V and J ends lost 0 bases and 1 base, in that order; junction bases with no gene match: 1. The length of the CDR3 is 14 residues. CDR3 sequence (DNA): TGCGCCAGCAGCTTGGGGGGACAGTCCTACGAGCAGTACTTC. Residues: CASSLGGQSYEQYF.

The CDR3 is CASSSQGGGPDTQYF. The CDR3 DNA reads as TGTGCCAGCAGCTCGCAGGGAGGGGGCCCAGATACGCAGTATTTT. The V call is TRBV12-3 or TRBV12-4, the J call TRBJ2-3; D is tentatively TRBD1 or TRBD2 (7 bases each). The V gene lost 6 bases and the J gene lost 4 bases, with 17 bases spanning the gap. CDR3 length equals 15 residues.

Comment on this clonotype: At one of its ends the junction is not consistent with the germline gene, which may arise from a read error. The CDR3 DNA follows: TGTGACAGCAGTTACTCGCGAGACCCCGGTTTCGAGCAGTACTTC. As protein: CDSSYSRDPGFEQYF. V and J are TRBV6-5 and TRBJ2-7; D unresolved. This CDR3 spans 15 amino acids. Germline CDR1 MNHEY, CDR2 SVGAGI.

The rearrangement uses TRBV4-3 and TRBJ1-3; D not resolved. Per germline, CDR1 LGHNA and CDR2 YSLEER. The V end was cut by 0 bases, the J end by 1 base, with 19 bases between. The CDR3 runs 19 residues. CDR3 protein: CASSQDLVRAASSGNTIYF. The CDR3 coding sequence is TGCGCCAGCAGCCAAGATTTGGTTCGGGCTGCGTCTTCTGGAAACACCATATATTTT.

A note on this clonotype: A much larger clone lies a single base off, so this may be a read error. The rearrangement joins TRBV3-1 to TRBJ2-3; possibly TRBD2 for D (5 bases). Germline values: CDR1 LGHDT, CDR2 YNNKEL (reference sequence). This CDR3 is 15 amino acids long. DNA for the CDR3: TGTGCCGGCAGCCAAGATGTAATCGGCGGGGATACGCAGTATTTT. Translated, it gives CAGSQDVIGGDTQYF.

The table lists this clonotype with a few counts. The chain recombines TRBV20-1 with TRBJ1-4, with unresolved D. Per germline, CDR1 DFQATT and CDR2 SNEGSKA (reference sequence). The CDR3 sequence is 14 residues long. With 5 bases removed from V and 4 bases from J, the gap between germline ends came to 14 bases. The CDR3 protein is CSAPLPGVNEKLFF. CDR3 DNA sequence: TGCAGTGCTCCCCTCCCTGGGGTTAATGAAAAACTGTTTTTT.

This clonotype was counted only a few times. The chain joins TRBV29-1 to TRBJ2-3, with 7 bases lining up with TRBD1. The germline gives CDR1 SQVTM, CDR2 ANQGSEA. Losses at the gene ends were 6 bases for V and 4 bases for J; bases not matched to a gene: 10. This CDR3 has 14 residues. The CDR3 here is CSVAPGQRSDTQYF. The DNA for the CDR3 is TGCAGCGTAGCCCCGGGACAGAGGTCAGATACGCAGTATTTT.

This clonotype has at least ten counts. The chain couples TRBV5-5 to TRBJ2-3, with D possibly matching TRBD2 (5 bases). Trimming shortened V by 4 bases and J by 2 bases, and 14 bases separated the two germline ends. Germline V gives CDR1 SGHKS, CDR2 YYEKEE (reference sequence). CDR3 size: 15 residues. This chain's CDR3 is CASSTLASPTDTQYF. DNA of the CDR3: TGTGCCAGCAGCACCCTAGCTAGTCCCACAGATACGCAGTATTTT.

The sample holds many counts of this clonotype. V usage is TRBV6-2 or TRBV6-3 and J usage is TRBJ2-7; D gene uncertain. V was shortened by 5 bases and J by 4 bases, with 6 bases between the two germline ends. The CDR3 contains 11 residues. Germline V gene sequence: CDR1 MNHEY, CDR2 SVGEGT. The CDR3 DNA reads TGTGCCAGCAGTAATCTTTACGAGCAGTACTTC. Translating it yields CASSNLYEQYF.

This clonotype was seen more than once but under ten times. The chain couples TRBV5-1 to TRBJ1-2; 8 positions agree with TRBD1. The CDR3 consists of 15 residues. CDR1 SGHRS and CDR2 YFSETQ come from the germline V gene. Losses at the gene ends were 4 bases for V and 4 bases for J; bases not matched to a gene: 9. CDR3: CASSTGGIGFYGYTF. DNA of the CDR3: TGCGCCAGCAGCACAGGGGGAATAGGGTTCTATGGCTACACCTTC.

The table lists this clonotype with a few counts. The germline gene is not matched at one end of the junction; a read error may be the cause. The CDR3 reads CAGSGGRGPYNEQFF. The CDR3, as DNA: TGTGCCGGCAGTGGCGGGCGGGGACCCTACAATGAGCAGTTCTTC. This chain links TRBV5-5 with TRBJ2-1, with D tentatively TRBD2 (6 bases). CDR3 length equals 15 residues. Per the germline V gene, CDR1 is SGHKS and CDR2 is YYEKEE (reference sequence).

This clonotype has just a few counts. The V call is TRBV10-2, the J call TRBJ1-4; D is ambiguous. The CDR3 extends over 14 amino acids. Between the trimmed V and J ends, which lost 2 bases and 0 bases, there was a span of 4 bases. The germline CDR1 and CDR2 sequences are WSHSY and SAAADI. This CDR3 reads CASSEAATNEKLFF. CDR3 nucleotides: TGCGCCAGCAGTGAGGCCGCAACTAATGAAAAACTGTTTTTT.